What follows is one T cell receptor (beta chain) and its context. In germline, CDR1 is SGDLS, CDR2 YYNGEE. The CDR3 length is 14 residues. With V trimmed by 5 bases and J by 3 bases, 7 bases remained unmatched. The entry originates in a study of blood T cell repertoires in COVID-19. On the study more broadly: The origin of the acute and convalescent COVID-19 samples was the United States, Italy and Spain.

Per the study methods: Cell counts per sample came from amplifying reference gene primers. The assay was immunoSEQ multiplex PCR, and TCRdb's table has in-frame clones only and misses some. For V, J and clone size, that table is used; D and trimming come from the DNA. The table shows under 25,000 clones, with nearly 90% occurring only once. The chain recombines TRBV9 with TRBJ2-5, with 7 bases fitting TRBD2. The receptor's source is a human donor with active COVID-19. The donor label of this sample is uncertain. Source material: peripheral blood. CDR3 protein: CASSQGGREETQYF. As DNA, the CDR3 is TGTGCCAGCAGTCAAGGCGGGAGAGAAGAGACCCAGTACTTC.